Presented here are 4 T cell receptor beta chains from one specimen sequenced in a study of CD8 T cell repertoires and HIV-1 epitope variants. No antigens are known for them. Only in-frame clones appear in the TCRdb table, and some are missing; sequencing was by immunoSEQ multiplex PCR. Here the sample spans around 4,900 clones, 55% to 75% being singletons. Sequenced: cultured CD8+ T cells derived from PBMCs. These receptors all come from a male donor with HIV.

The V and J genes are TRBV5-1 and TRBJ1-1, with a possible D match to TRBD1 (6 bases). This CDR3 is 16 amino acids long. V gave up 2 bases and J gave up 0 bases, with 14 bases separating them. Germline values: CDR1 SGHRS, CDR2 YFSETQ. The CDR3 sequence is CASSFIWEGVNTEAFF. CDR3 nucleotides: TGCGCCAGCAGCTTTATTTGGGAGGGGGTGAACACTGAAGCTTTCTTT.

V is TRBV27 and J is TRBJ2-2; 13 bases align to TRBD2. Per germline, CDR1 MNHEY and CDR2 SMNVEV (reference sequence). V lost 6 bases and J lost 5; bases outside the gene matches: 21. The CDR3 is made up of 21 amino acids. In DNA, the CDR3 is TGTGCCAGCAGATCCACCACCACTAGCGGGGGGGCCTCTGGACTAACCGGGGAGCTGTTTTTT. Translation: CASRSTTTSGGASGLTGELFF.

This clone was detected only once. The CDR3 here is CASSDFVEAFF. The CDR3 nucleotides read TGCGCCAGCAGTGACTTTGTTGAAGCTTTCTTT. The rearrangement joins TRBV10-2 to TRBJ1-1; D is uncertain. Germline values: CDR1 WSHSY, CDR2 SAAADI. This CDR3 comprises 11 residues. V was shortened by 3 bases and J by 7 bases, with 6 bases between the two germline ends.

V gene TRBV5-6 combines with J gene TRBJ1-1; D gene uncertain. V shed 4 bases and J shed 3 bases, with 16 bases lying between them. This CDR3 contains 15 residues. CDR1 and CDR2 (germline): SGHDT, YYEEEE. The CDR3 nucleotides read TGTGCCAGCAGCCACCTAGGGATTGGGGACACTGAAGCTTTCTTT. Its protein is CASSHLGIGDTEAFF.